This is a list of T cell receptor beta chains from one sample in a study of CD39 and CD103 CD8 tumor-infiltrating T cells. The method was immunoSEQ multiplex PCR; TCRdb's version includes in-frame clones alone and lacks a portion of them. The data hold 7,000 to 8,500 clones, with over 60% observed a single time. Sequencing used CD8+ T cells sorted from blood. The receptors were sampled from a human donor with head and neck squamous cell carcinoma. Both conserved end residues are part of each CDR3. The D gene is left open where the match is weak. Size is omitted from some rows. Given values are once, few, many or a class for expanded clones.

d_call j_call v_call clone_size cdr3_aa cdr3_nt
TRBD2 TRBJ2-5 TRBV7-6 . CASSLTGGAQETQYF TGTGCCAGCAGCTTAACGGGAGGGGCCCAAGAGACCCAGTACTTC
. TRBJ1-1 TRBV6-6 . CASSHLGGLNTEAFF TGTGCCAGCAGTCATCTCGGGGGGCTTAACACTGAAGCTTTCTTT
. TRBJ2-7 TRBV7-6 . CASSLLGDSPYEQYF TGTGCCAGCAGCTTATTGGGAGACAGCCCCTACGAGCAGTACTTC
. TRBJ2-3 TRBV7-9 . CASSRSDTQYF TGTGCCAGCAGCCGTTCAGATACGCAGTATTTT
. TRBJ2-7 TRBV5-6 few CASSSGVGYEQYF TGTGCCAGCAGCTCTGGGGTAGGCTACGAGCAGTACTTC
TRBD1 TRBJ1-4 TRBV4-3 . CASSQDGTASEKLFF TGCGCCAGCAGCCAAGACGGGACAGCGAGTGAAAAACTGTTTTTT
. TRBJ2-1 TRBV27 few CVGKKSGEQFF TGTGTCGGCAAGAAATCGGGTGAGCAGTTCTTC
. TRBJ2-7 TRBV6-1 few CASSEWDSPSYEQYF TGTGCCAGCAGTGAATGGGACTCTCCTAGCTACGAGCAGTACTTC
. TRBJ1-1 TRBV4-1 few CASSQDEGVSTEAFF TGCGCCAGCAGCCAAGACGAGGGGGTTAGCACTGAAGCTTTCTTT
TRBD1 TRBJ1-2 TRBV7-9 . CASSLAGQGSHGYTF TGTGCCAGCAGCTTAGCGGGACAGGGGAGCCATGGCTACACCTTC
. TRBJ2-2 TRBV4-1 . CASRGTGGENTGELFF TGCGCCAGCAGAGGTACAGGGGGGGAGAACACCGGGGAGCTGTTTTTT
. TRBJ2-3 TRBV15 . CATSKLGEGVLTDTQYF TGTGCCACCAGTAAACTCGGAGAGGGGGTACTCACAGATACGCAGTATTTT
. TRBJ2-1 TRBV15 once CATSRRAGTYNEQFF TGTGCCACCAGCAGAAGGGCCGGTACCTACAATGAGCAGTTCTTC